The 22 T cell receptor beta chains presented below share a single source sample, sequenced in a study of blood T cell repertoires in COVID-19. The method was immunoSEQ multiplex PCR; TCRdb's version includes in-frame clones alone and lacks a portion of them. This table holds about 150,000 clones, about 73% found once. Sequencing used peripheral blood. These receptor sequences come from a man aged 80 or over with acute or convalescent COVID-19.

CDR3 region: CASSLAPGAITGELFF. The CDR3, as DNA: TGTGCCAGCAGCTTAGCCCCAGGGGCCATCACCGGGGAGCTGTTTTTT. J is TRBJ2-2 and V is TRBV7-2; D possibly corresponds to TRBD1 (6 bases). V lost 0 bases, J lost 4 bases, and 12 bases lay in between. This CDR3 is built from 16 residues. CDR1 is SGHTA, CDR2 FQGNSA, per germline.

V gene TRBV25-1 combines with J gene TRBJ1-2; maybe TRBD1 (6 bases). CDR1 and CDR2 from the germline V gene are MGHDK and SYGVNS. This CDR3 comprises 12 residues. V was pared by 7 bases and J by 4 bases, with 10 bases between. This chain's CDR3 is CASNRDGYGYTF. The CDR3 DNA sequence: TGTGCCAGCAACAGGGACGGCTATGGCTACACCTTC.

The chain is built from TRBV24-1 and TRBJ2-2; no reliable D call. The CDR3 sequence is 14 residues long. The germline V gene has CDR1 KGHDR and CDR2 SFDVKD. V was clipped by 0 bases and J by 5 bases, with 6 bases between them. The CDR3: CATSDLRTTGELFF. The CDR3 bases are TGTGCCACCAGTGATTTGCGTACAACCGGGGAGCTGTTTTTT.

This clone was picked up one time. The gene calls are TRBV14 and TRBJ1-2; 7 positions agree with TRBD1. This CDR3 spans 15 amino acids. The germline V gene has CDR1 SGHDN and CDR2 FVKESK. V gave up 0 bases and J gave up 3 bases; unmatched junction bases: 4. In nucleotides, the CDR3 is TGTGCCAGCAGCCAAGAGAGGGGGCCAGACTATGGCTACACCTTC. Residues: CASSQERGPDYGYTF.

This clone appeared a few times. This chain connects TRBV5-1 to TRBJ1-4; D unclear. Germline V gene sequence: CDR1 SGHRS, CDR2 YFSETQ. V was clipped by 2 bases and J by 0 bases, with 5 bases between them. The CDR3 runs 14 residues. CDR3 sequence: CASSLLATNEKLFF. The CDR3 DNA reads as TGCGCCAGCAGCTTATTAGCAACTAATGAAAAACTGTTTTTT.

This chain joins TRBV19 and TRBJ1-6, with D uncertain. Trimming stripped 5 bases from V and 6 bases from J, with 11 bases between. This CDR3 is 14 amino acids long. CDR1 LNHDA and CDR2 SQIVND come from the germline V gene (reference sequence). The DNA of the CDR3 is TGTGCCAGTAGTTCTAATGGTATTAATTCACCCCTCCACTTT. Protein: CASSSNGINSPLHF.

V usage is TRBV5-5 and J usage is TRBJ1-3, with D perhaps TRBD1 (6 bases). The CDR3 is made up of 14 amino acids. CDR1 is SGHKS, CDR2 YYEKEE, per germline (reference sequence). Trimming took 4 bases from V and 2 from J, leaving 10 bases between them. CDR3 amino acids: CASSRQVAGNTIYF. In nucleotides, the CDR3 is TGTGCCAGCAGCCGACAGGTTGCTGGAAACACCATATATTTT.

The gene calls are TRBV9 and TRBJ2-3; 8 nucleotides match TRBD2. The CDR3 runs 16 residues. In germline, CDR1 is SGDLS, CDR2 YYNGEE. With 4 bases clipped from V and 4 bases from J, the junction kept 11 bases outside the gene matches. The CDR3 DNA sequence: TGTGCCAGCAGCCCTTCGGGGGGGATCAGGCCAGATACGCAGTATTTT. It encodes CASSPSGGIRPDTQYF.

The rearrangement uses TRBV6-2 or TRBV6-3 and TRBJ1-5, with 9 bases aligning to TRBD1. J lost 0 bases, V lost 0 bases, and 3 bases had no gene match. The germline gives CDR1 MNHEY, CDR2 SVGEGT. The CDR3 is 17 amino acids. As DNA, the CDR3 is TGTGCCAGCAGTTACTCGACAGGGGGTTATAGCAATCAGCCCCAGCATTTT. Its protein is CASSYSTGGYSNQPQHF.

The J gene is TRBJ1-1, the V gene TRBV7-8; no clear D gene. The CDR3 is 13 residues long. V lost 4 bases and J lost 6, with 12 bases in between. Per the germline V gene, CDR1 is SGHVS and CDR2 is FQNEAQ. In DNA form, the CDR3 reads TGTGCCAGCAGCTCGGGAGAGGAATCTGAAGCTTTCTTT. It encodes CASSSGEESEAFF.

The gene calls are TRBV19 and TRBJ1-2; D perhaps matches TRBD1 (6 bases). The germline gives CDR1 LNHDA, CDR2 SQIVND (reference sequence). The V gene lost 3 bases and the J gene lost 14 bases, with 16 bases spanning the gap. The CDR3 extends over 12 amino acids. CDR3 DNA sequence: TGTGCCAGTAGTATTTCGAACAGGGTGTCGACCTTC. The encoded protein is CASSISNRVSTF.

This clone was picked up a small number of times. V usage is TRBV18 and J usage is TRBJ1-2, with D perhaps TRBD1 (6 bases). The V and J ends lost 8 bases and 2 bases respectively, with 12 bases between them. CDR3 length: 13 residues. The germline gives CDR1 KGHSH, CDR2 LQKENI. The CDR3: CASQTGENYGYTF. The CDR3 nucleotides read TGTGCCAGCCAGACAGGCGAAAACTATGGCTACACCTTC.

Details on this clone: At one end, the junction sequence differs from germline, possibly due to a read error. The CDR3 loop is CASSPAGREYSDQPQHF. In DNA, the CDR3 is TGTGCCAGCAGCCCCGCAGGAAGGGAATATAGCGATCAGCCCCAGCATTTT. This sequence joins TRBV5-5 and TRBJ1-5; D is uncertain. Germline CDR1 and CDR2: SGHKS and YYEKEE (reference sequence). The CDR3 spans 17 residues.

The V gene is TRBV12-3 or TRBV12-4, the J gene TRBJ2-7; D may be TRBD2 (5 bases). V was pared by 3 bases and J by 5 bases, with 11 bases between. CDR3 length: 13 amino acids. The DNA for the CDR3 is TGTGCCAGCAGTTTGTTCGGGGTCGACGAGCAGTACTTC. This sequence encodes CASSLFGVDEQYF.

The CDR3 is CASSFGTPTDTQYF. The CDR3 DNA sequence: TGCGCCAGCAGCTTCGGGACTCCCACAGATACGCAGTATTTT. The V and J genes are TRBV5-1 and TRBJ2-3; perhaps TRBD2 as D (6 bases). The CDR3 is 14 amino acids. The germline V gene has CDR1 SGHRS and CDR2 YFSETQ. Trimming left V 2 bases short and J 2 bases short, with 9 bases between.

The gene calls are TRBV2 and TRBJ1-5; maybe TRBD1 (5 bases). The V and J ends lost 3 bases and 5 bases respectively, with 8 bases between them. The CDR3 loop spans 13 amino acids. CDR1 and CDR2 (germline): SNHLY, FYNNEI. CDR3 nucleotides: TGTGCCAGCAGTGACCAGGGATATCAGCCCCAGCATTTT. Translating gives CASSDQGYQPQHF.

J is TRBJ1-5 and V is TRBV12-3 or TRBV12-4; no clear D. V shed 3 bases and J shed 5 bases, with 5 bases lying between them. This CDR3 region has 12 residues. CDR3 in amino acids: CASSFGDQPQHF. For the CDR3, the DNA is TGTGCCAGCAGTTTCGGGGATCAGCCCCAGCATTTT.

This sequence joins TRBV5-1 and TRBJ2-2, with 10 bases that match TRBD2. CDR1 SGHRS and CDR2 YFSETQ come from the germline V gene. The CDR3 consists of 15 residues. The V gene end was trimmed by 4 bases and the J gene end by 5 bases; junction bases not matched to a gene: 5. The CDR3 DNA follows: TGCGCCAGCAGCGATCCGGGACTAGCGACCGGGGAGCTGTTTTTT. Its translation is CASSDPGLATGELFF. The full variable domain, with the rest looked up from reference TRBV5-1 and TRBJ2-2, is KAGVTQTPRYLIKTRGQQVTLSCSPISGHRSVSWYQQTPGQGLQFLFEYFSETQRNKGNFPGRFSGRQFSNSRSEMNVSTLELGDSALYLCASSDPGLATGELFFGEGSRLTVL.

The rearrangement joins TRBV4-2 to TRBJ2-3, with 10 bases that match TRBD2. This CDR3 spans 20 amino acids. Germline CDR1 LGHNA, CDR2 YNFKEQ. J was trimmed by 0 bases and V by 1 base; bases with no gene match: 13. The CDR3 sequence: CASSQVPGASGGPSTDTQYF. The CDR3 bases are TGTGCCAGCAGCCAAGTCCCGGGGGCTAGCGGGGGCCCGAGCACAGATACGCAGTATTTT.

This clone was recorded a few times. CDR3 sequence: CSASQTLSSNQPQHF. The CDR3 DNA reads as TGCAGTGCTAGTCAGACATTATCTAGCAATCAGCCCCAGCATTTT. This chain connects TRBV20-1 to TRBJ1-5; D is uncertain. The CDR3 runs 15 residues. The germline gives CDR1 DFQATT, CDR2 SNEGSKA (reference sequence). V shed 3 bases and J shed 0 bases, with 12 bases lying between them.

V gene TRBV27 combines with J gene TRBJ1-6, with 9 bases fitting TRBD1. Germline V gene lookup returns CDR1 MNHEY and CDR2 SMNVEV (reference sequence). Losses at the gene ends were 4 bases for V and 10 bases for J; bases not matched to a gene: 5. CDR3 size: 14 residues. The CDR3 DNA is TGTGCCAGCAGTTCCCGGGACAGGGACTCACCCCTCCACTTT. Its protein is CASSSRDRDSPLHF.

This clone was counted between two and nine times. The chain couples TRBV7-9 to TRBJ2-3, with 15 bases that match TRBD2. The trim removed 6 bases at V and 5 bases at J, leaving 6 bases unmatched. CDR1 and CDR2 (germline): SEHNR, FQNEAQ (reference sequence). The length of the CDR3 is 16 residues. The CDR3: CASSFGLAGGGDTQYF. The DNA for the CDR3 is TGTGCCAGCAGTTTTGGACTAGCGGGAGGGGGAGATACGCAGTATTTT.